What follows are 5 T cell receptor beta chains derived from one specimen sequenced in a study of T cell responses to AZD1222 COVID-19 vaccine. Libraries were prepared by immunoSEQ multiplex PCR; TCRdb keeps only in-frame clonotypes and omits some of them. The table has roughly 120,000 clones, roughly 90% seen once. The sequencing here drew on peripheral blood, taken on day 0 of AZD1222 vaccination. The origin of the receptors is an adult in good health.

This chain links TRBV6-5 with TRBJ2-6, with D possibly matching TRBD2 (5 bases). The CDR3 is 15 residues long. CDR1 and CDR2 (germline): MNHEY, SVGAGI. Trimming shortened V by 6 bases and J by 0 bases, and 9 bases separated the two germline ends. The CDR3 bases are TGTGCCAGCAGGGCTACTAGCTCTGGGGCCAACGTCCTGACTTTC. This codes for CASRATSSGANVLTF.

V gene TRBV5-1 combines with J gene TRBJ2-5; 9 nucleotides agree with TRBD2. Germline V gene lookup returns CDR1 SGHRS and CDR2 YFSETQ. The CDR3 covers 14 residues. With 4 bases clipped from V and 5 bases from J, the junction kept 6 bases outside the gene matches. The CDR3 DNA follows: TGCGCCAGCAGCCCCGCGGGAGGGAAGGAGACCCAGTACTTC. It encodes CASSPAGGKETQYF.

This clone was seen a single time. The chain carries TRBV19 and TRBJ2-5; 9 nucleotides match TRBD2. Per the germline V gene, CDR1 is LNHDA and CDR2 is SQIVND (reference sequence). V was clipped by 5 bases and J by 2 bases; unmatched bases: 6. The CDR3 length is 15 residues. CDR3 in amino acids: CASSASGNYQETQYF. CDR3 in DNA: TGTGCCAGTAGTGCTAGCGGGAACTATCAAGAGACCCAGTACTTC.

The chain links TRBV12-3 or TRBV12-4 to TRBJ1-1; no definite D call. V was pared by 2 bases and J by 7 bases, with 8 bases between. CDR3 size: 12 residues. CDR3 nucleotides: TGTGCCAGCAGTTTATCCCTCGTTGAAGCTTTCTTT. It codes for CASSLSLVEAFF.

The chain joins TRBV28 to TRBJ2-5; the match to TRBD2 covers 10 bases. J lost 1 base, V lost 4 bases, and 3 bases had no gene match. This CDR3 comprises 15 residues. CDR1 MDHEN and CDR2 SYDVKM come from the germline V gene. The CDR3 protein is CASSSLAGTQETQYF. The CDR3 DNA is TGTGCCAGCAGTTCACTAGCGGGGACCCAAGAGACCCAGTACTTC.